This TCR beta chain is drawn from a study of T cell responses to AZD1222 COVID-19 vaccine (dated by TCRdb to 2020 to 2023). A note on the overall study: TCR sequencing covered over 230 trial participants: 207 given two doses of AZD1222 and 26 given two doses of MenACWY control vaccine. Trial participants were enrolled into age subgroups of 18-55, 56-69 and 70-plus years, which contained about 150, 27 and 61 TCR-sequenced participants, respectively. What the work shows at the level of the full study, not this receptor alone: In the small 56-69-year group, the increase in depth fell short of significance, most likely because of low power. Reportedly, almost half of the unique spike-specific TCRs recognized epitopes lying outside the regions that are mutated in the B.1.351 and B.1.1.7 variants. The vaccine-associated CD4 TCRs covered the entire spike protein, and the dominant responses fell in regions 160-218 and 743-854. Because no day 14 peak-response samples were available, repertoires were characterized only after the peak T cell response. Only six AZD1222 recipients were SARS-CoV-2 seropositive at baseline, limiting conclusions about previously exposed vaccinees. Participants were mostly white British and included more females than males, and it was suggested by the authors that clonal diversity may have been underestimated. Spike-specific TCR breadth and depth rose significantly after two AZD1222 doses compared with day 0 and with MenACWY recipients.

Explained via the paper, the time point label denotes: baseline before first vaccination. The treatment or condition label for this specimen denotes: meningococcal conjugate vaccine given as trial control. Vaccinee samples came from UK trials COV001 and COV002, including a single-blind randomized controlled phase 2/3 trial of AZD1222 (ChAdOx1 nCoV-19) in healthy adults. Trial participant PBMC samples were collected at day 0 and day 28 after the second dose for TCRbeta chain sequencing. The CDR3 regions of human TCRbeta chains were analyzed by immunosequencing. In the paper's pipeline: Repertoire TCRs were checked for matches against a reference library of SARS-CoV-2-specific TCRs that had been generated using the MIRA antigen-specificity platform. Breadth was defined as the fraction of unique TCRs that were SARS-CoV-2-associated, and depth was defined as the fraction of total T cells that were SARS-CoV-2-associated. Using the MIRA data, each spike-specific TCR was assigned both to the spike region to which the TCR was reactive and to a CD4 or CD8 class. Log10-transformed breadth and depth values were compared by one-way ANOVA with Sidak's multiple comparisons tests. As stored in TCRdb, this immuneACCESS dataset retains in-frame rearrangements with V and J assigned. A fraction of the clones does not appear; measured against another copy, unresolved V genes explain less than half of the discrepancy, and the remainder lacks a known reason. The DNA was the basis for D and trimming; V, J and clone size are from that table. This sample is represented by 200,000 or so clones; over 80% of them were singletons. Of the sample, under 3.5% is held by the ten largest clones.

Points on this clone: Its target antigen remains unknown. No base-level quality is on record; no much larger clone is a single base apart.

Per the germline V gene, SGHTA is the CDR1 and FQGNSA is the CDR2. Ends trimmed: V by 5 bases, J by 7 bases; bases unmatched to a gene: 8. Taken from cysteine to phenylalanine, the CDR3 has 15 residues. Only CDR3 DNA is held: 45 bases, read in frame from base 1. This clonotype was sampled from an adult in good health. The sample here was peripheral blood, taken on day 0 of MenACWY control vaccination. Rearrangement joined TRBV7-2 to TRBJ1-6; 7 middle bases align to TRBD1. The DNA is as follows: TGTGCCAGCAGCGCCCGGGACAGCCCAAATTCACCCCTCCACTTT. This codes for CASSARDSPNSPLHF.